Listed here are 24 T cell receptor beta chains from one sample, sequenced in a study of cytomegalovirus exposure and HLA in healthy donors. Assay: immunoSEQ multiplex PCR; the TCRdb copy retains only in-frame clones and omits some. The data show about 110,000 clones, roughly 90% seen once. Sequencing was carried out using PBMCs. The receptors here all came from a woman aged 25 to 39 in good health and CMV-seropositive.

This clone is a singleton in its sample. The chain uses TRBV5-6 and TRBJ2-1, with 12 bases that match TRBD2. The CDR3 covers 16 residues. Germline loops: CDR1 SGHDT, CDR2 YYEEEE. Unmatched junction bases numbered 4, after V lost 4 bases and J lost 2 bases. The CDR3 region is CASSGLAGRAYNEQFF. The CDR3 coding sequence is TGTGCCAGCAGCGGACTAGCGGGAAGGGCCTACAATGAGCAGTTCTTC.

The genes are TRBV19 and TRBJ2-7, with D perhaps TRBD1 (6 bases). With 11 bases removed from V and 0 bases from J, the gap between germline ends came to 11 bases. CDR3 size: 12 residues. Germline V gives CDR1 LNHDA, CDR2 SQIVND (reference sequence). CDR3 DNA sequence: TGTGCCTCAACAGGGAGCTCCTACGAGCAGTACTTC. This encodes CASTGSSYEQYF.

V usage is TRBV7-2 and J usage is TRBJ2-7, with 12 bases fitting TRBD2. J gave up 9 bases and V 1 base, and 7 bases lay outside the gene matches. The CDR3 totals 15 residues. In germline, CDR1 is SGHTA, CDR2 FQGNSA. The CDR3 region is CASSLGGLAGGRQYF. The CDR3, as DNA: TGTGCCAGCAGCTTAGGGGGCCTAGCGGGAGGGAGGCAGTACTTC.

The CDR3 is CASSPRLAGDRVPNNEQFF. CDR3 DNA sequence: TGTGCCAGCAGTCCCCGACTAGCGGGAGACCGGGTACCTAACAATGAGCAGTTCTTC. The rearrangement joins TRBV27 to TRBJ2-1; 12 positions agree with TRBD2. This CDR3 region has 19 residues. CDR1 and CDR2 from the germline V gene are MNHEY and SMNVEV (reference sequence). V shed 5 bases, J shed 5 bases, and the junction held 16 bases outside the gene matches.

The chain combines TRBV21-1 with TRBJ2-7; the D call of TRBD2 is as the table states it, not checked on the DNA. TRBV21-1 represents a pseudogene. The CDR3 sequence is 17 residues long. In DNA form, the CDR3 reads TGTGCCAGCAGCCCCCACCATTGGCTAGCGGGGCCCTACGAGCAGTACTTC. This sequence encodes CASSPHHWLAGPYEQYF.

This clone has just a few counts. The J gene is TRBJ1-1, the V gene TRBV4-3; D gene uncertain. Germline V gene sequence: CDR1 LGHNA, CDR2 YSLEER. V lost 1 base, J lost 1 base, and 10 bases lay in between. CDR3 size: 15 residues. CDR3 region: CASSQGGLQNTEAFF. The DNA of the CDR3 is TGCGCCAGCAGCCAAGGCGGACTCCAGAACACTGAAGCTTTCTTT.

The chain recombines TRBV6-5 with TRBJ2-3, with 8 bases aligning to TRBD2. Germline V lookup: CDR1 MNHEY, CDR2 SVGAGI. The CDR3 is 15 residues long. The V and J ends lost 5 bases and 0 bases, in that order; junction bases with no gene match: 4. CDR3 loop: CASSRTSGSTDTQYF. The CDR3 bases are TGTGCCAGCAGTCGTACTAGCGGAAGCACAGATACGCAGTATTTT.

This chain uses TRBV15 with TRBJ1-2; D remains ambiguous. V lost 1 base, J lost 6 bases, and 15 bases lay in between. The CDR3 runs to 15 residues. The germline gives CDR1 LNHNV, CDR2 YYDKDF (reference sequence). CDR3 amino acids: CATSRGGIYHDGYTF. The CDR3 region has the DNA TGTGCCACCAGCAGAGGAGGGATTTACCATGATGGCTACACCTTC.

This CDR3 is CASSSTGDLYEQYF. The CDR3 nucleotides read TGTGCCAGCAGCTCGACAGGGGATCTTTACGAGCAGTACTTC. The rearrangement links TRBV5-5 to TRBJ2-7; 8 bases match TRBD1. V trimming: 3 bases; J trimming: 4 bases; junction bases outside the gene matches: 6. This CDR3 has 14 amino acids. In germline, CDR1 is SGHKS, CDR2 YYEKEE (reference sequence).

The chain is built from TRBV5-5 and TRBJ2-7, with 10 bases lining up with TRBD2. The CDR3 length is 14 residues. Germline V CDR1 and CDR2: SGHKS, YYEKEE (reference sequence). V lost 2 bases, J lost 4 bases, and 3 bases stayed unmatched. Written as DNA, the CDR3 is TGTGCCAGCAGCTTTTGGACTAGCGGTTACGAGCAGTACTTC. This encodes CASSFWTSGYEQYF.

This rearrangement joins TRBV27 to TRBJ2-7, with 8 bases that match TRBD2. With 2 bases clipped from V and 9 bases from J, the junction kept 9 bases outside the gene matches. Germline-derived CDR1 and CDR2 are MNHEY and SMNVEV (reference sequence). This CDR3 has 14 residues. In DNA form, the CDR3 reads TGTGCCAGCAGTTTAACGGGAGGGCCTCTTGTGCAGTACTTC. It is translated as CASSLTGGPLVQYF.

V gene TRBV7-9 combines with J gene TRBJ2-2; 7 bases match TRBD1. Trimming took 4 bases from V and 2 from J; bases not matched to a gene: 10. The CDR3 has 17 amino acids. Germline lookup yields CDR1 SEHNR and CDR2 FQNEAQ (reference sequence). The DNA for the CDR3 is TGTGCCAGCAGCTCGCCTACCGGGACAGACAACACCGGGGAGCTGTTTTTT. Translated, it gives CASSSPTGTDNTGELFF.

The CDR3 protein is CASSDGLAEETQYF. The CDR3, as DNA: TGCGCCAGCAGCGACGGACTAGCCGAAGAGACCCAGTACTTC. V usage is TRBV5-1 and J usage is TRBJ2-5; 8 bases are shared with TRBD2. V trimming: 4 bases; J trimming: 3 bases; junction bases outside the gene matches: 5. This CDR3 is built from 14 residues. Germline CDR1 reads SGHRS; CDR2 reads YFSETQ.

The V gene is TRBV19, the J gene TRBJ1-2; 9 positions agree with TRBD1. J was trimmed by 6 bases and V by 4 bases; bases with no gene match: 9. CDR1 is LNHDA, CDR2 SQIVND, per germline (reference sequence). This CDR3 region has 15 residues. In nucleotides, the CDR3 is TGTGCCAGTAGTACCCAAGGACAGGGGAGGGATGGCTACACCTTC. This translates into CASSTQGQGRDGYTF.

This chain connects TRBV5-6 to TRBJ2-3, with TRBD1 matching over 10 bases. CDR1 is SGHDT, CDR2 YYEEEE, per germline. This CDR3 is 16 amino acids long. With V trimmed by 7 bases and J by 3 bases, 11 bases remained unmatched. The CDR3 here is CASGSGQGGVTDTQYF. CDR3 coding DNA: TGTGCCAGCGGGTCTGGACAGGGGGGGGTTACAGATACGCAGTATTTT.

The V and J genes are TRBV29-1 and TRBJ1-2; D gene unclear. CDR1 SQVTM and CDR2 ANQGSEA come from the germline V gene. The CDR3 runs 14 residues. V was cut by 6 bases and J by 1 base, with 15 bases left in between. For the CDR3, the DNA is TGCAGCGTGGAGGGAGACGCTAATAACTATGGCTACACCTTC. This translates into CSVEGDANNYGYTF.

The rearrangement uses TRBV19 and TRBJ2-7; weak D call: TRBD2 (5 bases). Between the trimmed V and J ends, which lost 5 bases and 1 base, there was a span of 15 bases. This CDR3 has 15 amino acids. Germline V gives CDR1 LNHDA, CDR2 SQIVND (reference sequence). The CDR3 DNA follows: TGTGCCAGTAGTCCGACGTCTAGCCAATCCTACGAGCAGTACTTC. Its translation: CASSPTSSQSYEQYF.

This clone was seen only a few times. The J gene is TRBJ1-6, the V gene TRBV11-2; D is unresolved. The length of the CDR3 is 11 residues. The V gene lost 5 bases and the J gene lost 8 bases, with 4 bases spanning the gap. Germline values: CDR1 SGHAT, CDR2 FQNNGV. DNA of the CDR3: TGTGCCAGCAGCCATGATTCACCCCTCCACTTT. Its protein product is CASSHDSPLHF.

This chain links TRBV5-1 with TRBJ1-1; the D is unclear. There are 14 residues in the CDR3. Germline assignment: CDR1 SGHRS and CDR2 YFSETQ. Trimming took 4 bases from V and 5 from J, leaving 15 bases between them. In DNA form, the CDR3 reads TGCGCCAGCAGCCCGGACCCCGGAGGGACTGAAGCTTTCTTT. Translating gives CASSPDPGGTEAFF.

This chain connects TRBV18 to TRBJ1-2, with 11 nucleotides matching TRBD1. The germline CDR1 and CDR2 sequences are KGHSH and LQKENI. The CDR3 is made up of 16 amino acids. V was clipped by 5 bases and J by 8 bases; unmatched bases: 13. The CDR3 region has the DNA TGTGCCAGCTCATCGCAAACCGGGACAGGGGGAGGCGGCTACACCTTC. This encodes CASSSQTGTGGGGYTF.

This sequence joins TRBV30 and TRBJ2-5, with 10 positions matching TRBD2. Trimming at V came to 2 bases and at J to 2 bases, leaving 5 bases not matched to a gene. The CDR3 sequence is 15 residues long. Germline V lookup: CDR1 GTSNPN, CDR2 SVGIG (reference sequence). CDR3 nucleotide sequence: TGTGCCTGGAGTACGACTAGCGGGTCGCAAGAGACCCAGTACTTC. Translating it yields CAWSTTSGSQETQYF. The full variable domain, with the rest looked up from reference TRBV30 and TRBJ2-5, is SQTIHQWPATLVQPVGSPLSLECTVEGTSNPNLYWYRQAAGRGLQLLFYSVGIGQISSEVPQNLSASRPQDRQFILSSKKLLLSDSGFYLCAWSTTSGSQETQYFGPGTRLLVL.

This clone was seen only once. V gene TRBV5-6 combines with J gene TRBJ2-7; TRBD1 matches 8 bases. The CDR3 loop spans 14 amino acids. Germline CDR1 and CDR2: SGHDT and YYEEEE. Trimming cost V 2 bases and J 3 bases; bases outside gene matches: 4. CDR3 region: CASSFMDRDYEQYF. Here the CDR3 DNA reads TGTGCCAGCAGCTTTATGGACAGGGACTACGAGCAGTACTTC.

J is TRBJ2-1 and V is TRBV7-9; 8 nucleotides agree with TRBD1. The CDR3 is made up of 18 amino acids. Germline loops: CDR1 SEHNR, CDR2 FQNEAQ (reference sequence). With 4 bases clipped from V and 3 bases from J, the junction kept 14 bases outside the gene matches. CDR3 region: CASSSSSGQGKNYNEQFF. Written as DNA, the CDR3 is TGTGCCAGCAGCTCCAGCTCAGGACAGGGAAAAAACTACAATGAGCAGTTCTTC.

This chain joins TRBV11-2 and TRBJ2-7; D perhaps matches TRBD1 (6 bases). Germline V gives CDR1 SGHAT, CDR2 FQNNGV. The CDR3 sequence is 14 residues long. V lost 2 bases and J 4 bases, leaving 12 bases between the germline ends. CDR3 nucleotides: TGTGCCAGCAGCTTAAGCGGACAGATATACGAGCAGTACTTC. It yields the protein CASSLSGQIYEQYF. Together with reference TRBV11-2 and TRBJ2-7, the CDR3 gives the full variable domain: EAGVAQSPRYKIIEKRQSVAFWCNPISGHATLYWYQQILGQGPKLLIQFQNNGVVDDSQLPKDRFSAERLKGVDSTLKIQPAKLEDSAVYLCASSLSGQIYEQYFGPGTRLTVT.